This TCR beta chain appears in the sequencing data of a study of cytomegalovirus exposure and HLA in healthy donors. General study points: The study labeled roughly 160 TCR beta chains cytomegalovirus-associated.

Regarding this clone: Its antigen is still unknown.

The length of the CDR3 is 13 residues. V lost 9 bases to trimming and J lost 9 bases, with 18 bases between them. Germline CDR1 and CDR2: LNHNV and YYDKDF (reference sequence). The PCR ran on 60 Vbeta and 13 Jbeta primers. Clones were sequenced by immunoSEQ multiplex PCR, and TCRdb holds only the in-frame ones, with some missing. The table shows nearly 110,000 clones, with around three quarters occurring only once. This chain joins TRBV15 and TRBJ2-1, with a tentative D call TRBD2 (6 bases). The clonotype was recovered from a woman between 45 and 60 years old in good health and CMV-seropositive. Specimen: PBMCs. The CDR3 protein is CATRGQPGGEQFF. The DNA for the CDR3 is TGTGCCACGAGAGGGCAACCCGGGGGTGAGCAGTTCTTC. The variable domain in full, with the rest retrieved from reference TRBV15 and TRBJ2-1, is DAMVIQNPRYQVTQFGKPVTLSCSQTLNHNVMYWYQQKSSQAPKLLFHYYDKDFNNEADTPDNFQSRRPNTSFCFLDIRSPGLGDTAMYLCATRGQPGGEQFFGPGTRLTVL.